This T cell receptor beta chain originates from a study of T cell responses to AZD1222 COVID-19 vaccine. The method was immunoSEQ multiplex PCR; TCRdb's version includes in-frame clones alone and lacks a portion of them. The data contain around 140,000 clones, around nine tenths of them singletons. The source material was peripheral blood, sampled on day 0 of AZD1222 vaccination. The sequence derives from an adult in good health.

The CDR3 DNA sequence: TGTGCCAGCAGCTACCCGGGGGGAGGAAACACCATATATTTT. This codes for CASSYPGGGNTIYF. This chain joins TRBV5-4 and TRBJ1-3; D is possibly TRBD1 (5 bases). The germline V and J ends were trimmed by 3 bases and 4 bases, with 11 bases remaining between them. The CDR3 length is 14 residues. Germline CDR1 reads SGHNT; CDR2 reads YYREEE (reference sequence).